This TCR beta chain was retrieved from a study of Graves' ophthalmopathy and Graves' hyperthyroidism (dated by TCRdb to 2016 to 2019). Regarding the research as a whole: Peripheral blood was collected at initial diagnosis, prior to any treatment. In total, 135 blood samples were TCR-sequenced: 40 to 45 ophthalmopathy, 80 or so hyperthyroidism and roughly 17 hyperthyroidism-to-ophthalmopathy patients. In six hyperthyroidism patients, the T-cell repertoire of thyroid tissue was compared with the T-cell repertoire of blood. TCR beta repertoire signatures were used to distinguish Graves' ophthalmopathy from Graves' hyperthyroidism and to predict progression to ophthalmopathy. An independent validation cohort was composed of 18 to 20 hyperthyroidism patients and more than 15 patients who later progressed from hyperthyroidism to ophthalmopathy. Once sampling was done, hyperthyroidism patients were given methimazole at a starting dose of 30 mg daily, while ophthalmopathy patients were given high-dose intravenous methylprednisolone. To explore V-J signatures that separate ophthalmopathy from hyperthyroidism, a discovery set of about 98 patients was enrolled, consisting of about 43 with ophthalmopathy and under 65 with stable hyperthyroidism.

The CDR3 has 14 amino acids, counting the end cysteine and phenylalanine. Only the CDR3 region is kept as DNA, spanning 42 bases read in frame from base 1. From V the trimming removes 5 bases and from J it removes 6 bases, while the gene matches leave 7 bases of the junction unaccounted for. The CDR1 and CDR2 encoded by the germline V gene (reference sequence) are SEHNR and FQNEAQ. This clonotype has ten or more counts. The specificity of this receptor is unknown. No clone much larger than this one lies a single base away; base qualities are absent. Ophthalmopathy patients had moderately to severely active disease, Clinical Activity Score of at least 3, NOSPECS grade of at least 4, and disease duration under 3 months. Patients were excluded if they had other autoimmune diseases, uncontrolled infections, pregnancy or lactation. Diagnosis relied on clinical symptoms, serum thyroxine, TRAb, thyroid ultrasound and orbital computed tomography. PBMCs were isolated from more than 8 ml of fresh peripheral blood by Ficoll-Paque density gradient centrifugation. Total RNA was extracted using Trizol reagent, and RNA quality was checked on an Agilent 2100 Bioanalyzer.

For repertoire sequencing, TCR beta CDR3 regions were amplified from RNA transcripts. A first-round RT-PCR used HTBI primers with the Qiagen OneStep RT-PCR kit, followed by a second-round multiplex PCR, size selection and purification. The libraries underwent paired-end sequencing with 100 bp reads on an Illumina HiSeq2000. As for how the authors treated the data: SOAPnuke was used to process the reads, throwing out any read that had adapters, had uncalled bases, had a mean Phred below 15, or lacked an exact constant-primer or identifier match. COPE v1.2.5 was used to merge high-quality paired reads. Unique nucleotide sequences were defined as clonotypes and aligned to IMGT TRB V, D and J references using MiTCR v1.1. Only V-J combinations with frequency above 0.0001 were analysed, covering more than 99% of repertoires. A TCR clonal expansion and chaos score per V-J combination was defined as the ratio of F50 clonal expansion to chaos observed in the TCRdist matrix. Features were reduced by Welch's t-statistics and random forest to more than 10 V-J combinations, which fed a naive Bayes classifier. The Morisita-Horn index was used to measure how similar the thyroid and blood repertoires were. Using fastp trimming at Q25 and MiXCR clonotype assembly, TCRdb reanalyzed the public sequencing data and kept in-frame beta chains. All rows with the same CDR3 protein become a single entry with the most common DNA and genes. The V and J calls and clone size are TCRdb's, not the authors'. The sample table lists hundreds of thousands of distinct CDR3 sequences, about 41% of them with a count of one. The ten largest clones add up to under 3.5% of the sample.

What the study reported, not specific to this receptor: Sample size was not predetermined statistically, and investigators were not blinded to group allocation. In validation, the model predicted ophthalmopathy progression with more than 55% sensitivity and approximately 72% specificity; 12 predicted patients were CT-confirmed with GO in a median of about 7.1 months. In cross-validation, the 13-signature model distinguished ophthalmopathy from stable hyperthyroidism with nearly 90% sensitivity and approximately 81% specificity, while in the test set the corresponding values were about 80% and 75%. Most of the expanded thyroid clonotypes with a frequency above 0.001 were also detected in blood, and it was suggested that the thyroid immune response may be reflected by blood repertoires.

The sequenced material came from peripheral blood. This receptor was taken from an adult man with Graves' ophthalmopathy. Recombination joined TRBV7-9 with TRBJ1-5; 7 bases in the junction line up with TRBD1. CDR3 sequence: CASSVTGAGQPQHF. The sequenced DNA: TGTGCCAGCAGCGTAACAGGGGCGGGTCAGCCCCAGCATTTT.